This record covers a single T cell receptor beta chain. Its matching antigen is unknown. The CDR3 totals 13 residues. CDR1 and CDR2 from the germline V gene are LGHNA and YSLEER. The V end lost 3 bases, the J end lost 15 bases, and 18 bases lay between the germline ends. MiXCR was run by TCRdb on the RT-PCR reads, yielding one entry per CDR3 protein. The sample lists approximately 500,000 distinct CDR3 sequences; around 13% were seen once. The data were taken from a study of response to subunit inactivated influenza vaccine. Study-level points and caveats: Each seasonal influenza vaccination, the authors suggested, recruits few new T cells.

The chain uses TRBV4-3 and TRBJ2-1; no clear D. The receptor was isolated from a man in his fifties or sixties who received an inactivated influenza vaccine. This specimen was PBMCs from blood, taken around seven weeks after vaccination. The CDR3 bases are TGCGCCAGCAGCCAGCAAAGGGCGTGGGGTCTGTTCTTC. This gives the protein CASSQQRAWGLFF.